A single sample gave rise to the 18 T cell receptor beta chains below, sequenced in a study of cytomegalovirus exposure and HLA in healthy donors. Primers included in the PCR were 60 Vbeta and 13 Jbeta primers. Sequencing used immunoSEQ multiplex PCR; TCRdb keeps in-frame clones, though not all of them. Of some 200,000 clones listed, roughly 70% were seen once; the top ten hold around 2.6%. Source material: PBMCs. The source is a man aged 35-49 years in good health and CMV-seropositive.

This chain connects TRBV5-1 to TRBJ2-5; a possible D gene is TRBD2 (5 bases). Trimming took 0 bases from V and 5 from J, leaving 14 bases between them. The CDR3 contains 15 residues. CDR1 and CDR2 (germline): SGHRS, YFSETQ. CDR3 DNA: TGCGCCAGCAGCTTGGCCGGGGTGCTAGACGAGACCCAGTACTTC. Protein product: CASSLAGVLDETQYF.

This chain links TRBV6-6 with TRBJ1-6, with 9 bases aligning to TRBD1. The length of the CDR3 is 15 residues. Germline V gene sequence: CDR1 MNHNY, CDR2 SVGAGI (reference sequence). V trimming: 0 bases; J trimming: 8 bases; junction bases outside the gene matches: 2. The DNA of the CDR3 is TGTGCCAGCAGTTACTCTAGGACAGGGGATTCACCCCTCCACTTT. Protein product: CASSYSRTGDSPLHF.

Details on this clone: One end of the junction is discordant with germline, which a read error may explain. V is TRBV14 and J is TRBJ2-5; a weak D match, TRBD2 (6 bases). This CDR3 spans 15 amino acids. The germline V gene encodes CDR1 SGHDN and CDR2 FVKESK. The CDR3 DNA reads as TGTGCCAGCAGCCCCTCGACCCATGGACGGGAGAACCAGTACTTC. Translated, it gives CASSPSTHGRENQYF.

The CDR3 DNA sequence: TGTGCCAGCAGCCCGAGGGCAGGGACAGGGTATGTCCCCGGGGAGCTGTTTTTT. Its protein product is CASSPRAGTGYVPGELFF. The chain combines TRBV9 with TRBJ2-2; 9 positions match TRBD1. This CDR3 has 18 residues. Germline loops: CDR1 SGDLS, CDR2 YYNGEE. V dropped 4 bases and J dropped 6; count of bases not matched to a gene: 16. The full variable domain, rest sourced from reference TRBV9 and TRBJ2-2, is DSGVTQTPKHLITATGQRVTLRCSPRSGDLSVYWYQQSLDQGLQFLIQYYNGEERAKGNILERFSAQQFPDLHSELNLSSLELGDSALYFCASSPRAGTGYVPGELFFGEGSRLTVL.

V is TRBV4-2 and J is TRBJ1-3, with D uncertain. Germline CDR1 and CDR2: LGHNA and YNFKEQ. V lost 7 bases to trimming and J lost 3 bases, with 13 bases between them. The CDR3 loop spans 14 amino acids. For the CDR3, the DNA is TGTGCCAGCATGGCGCAAGGACTTGGAAACACCATATATTTT. Amino acid sequence: CASMAQGLGNTIYF.

The rearrangement uses TRBV10-3 and TRBJ1-2, with D maybe TRBD1 (6 bases). The CDR3 consists of 16 residues. From germline, CDR1 is ENHRY and CDR2 SYGVKD. V dropped 6 bases and J dropped 8 bases, with 25 bases sitting between them. The CDR3 nucleotides are TGTGCCATCAGGGAACTCAGGGGTCCCGAAGGTGGAGGCTACACCTTC. Protein: CAIRELRGPEGGGYTF.

The rearrangement joins TRBV29-1 to TRBJ2-7, with TRBD2 matching 9 bases. With V trimmed by 4 bases and J by 5 bases, 6 bases remained unmatched. The CDR3 loop spans 13 amino acids. Germline V gene sequence: CDR1 SQVTM, CDR2 ANQGSEA. CDR3 bases: TGCAGCGTTGCTGCGGGGGGGAAGAACGAGCAGTACTTC. Translated: CSVAAGGKNEQYF.

The chain has TRBV6-6 and TRBJ1-5; possible D gene TRBD1, 5 bases. The V end was cut by 8 bases, the J end by 4 bases, with 18 bases between. The CDR3 contains 15 residues. Germline assignment: CDR1 MNHNY and CDR2 SVGAGI (reference sequence). The CDR3 here is CASSGAFKGNQPQHF. The CDR3 DNA reads as TGTGCCAGCTCTGGGGCCTTCAAGGGGAATCAGCCCCAGCATTTT.

This chain links TRBV6-6 with TRBJ2-5; weak D call: TRBD1 (7 bases). CDR3 length: 16 amino acids. Germline CDR1 MNHNY, CDR2 SVGAGI (reference sequence). Trimming cost V 11 bases and J 4 bases, with 26 bases left between them. For the CDR3, the DNA is TGTGCCTCAGGGGGTATGCGGGGCCCTAAAGGAGAGACCCAGTACTTC. This translates into CASGGMRGPKGETQYF.

In DNA form, the CDR3 reads TGTGCCAGCAGCCCCCGGGGACTAGCGGACAATGAGCAGTTCTTC. As protein: CASSPRGLADNEQFF. V gene TRBV6-5 combines with J gene TRBJ2-1; the match to TRBD2 covers 11 bases. The length of the CDR3 is 15 residues. The J segment lost 5 bases and the V segment lost 6 bases, leaving 6 bases of the junction unmatched. CDR1 and CDR2 from the germline V gene are MNHEY and SVGAGI.

The V call is TRBV4-1, the J call TRBJ2-1, with 8 bases aligning to TRBD1. This CDR3 is 13 amino acids long. CDR1 is MGHRA and CDR2 is YSYEKL in the germline V gene. Trimming took 5 bases from V and 5 from J; bases not matched to a gene: 2. CDR3 sequence (DNA): TGCGCCAGCAGCTACAGGGGGGACAATGAGCAGTTCTTC. Translated, it gives CASSYRGDNEQFF.

V and J are TRBV5-6 and TRBJ2-5; 11 bases match TRBD2. Unmatched junction bases numbered 6, after V lost 2 bases and J lost 0 bases. Germline loops: CDR1 SGHDT, CDR2 YYEEEE. CDR3 length equals 17 residues. CDR3 DNA sequence: TGTGCCAGCAGCTTCTTCCCGGGACTAGCGGACCAAGAGACCCAGTACTTC. It codes for CASSFFPGLADQETQYF.

In the case of this clone: The DNA is omitted, as the CDR3 cannot be located on it reliably, and the CDR3 follows TCRdb's listing. This chain connects TRBV28 to TRBJ1-4; no DNA check was done on the table's D call, TRBD1. The CDR3 totals 15 residues, both ends included. Germline values: CDR1 MDHEN, CDR2 SYDVKM. The CDR3 loop is CASSFLAGGNEKLFF.

This clone was seen more than once but under ten times. The chain carries TRBV5-1 and TRBJ1-2, with D perhaps TRBD1 (6 bases). The CDR3 extends over 13 amino acids. V lost 0 bases, J lost 8 bases, and 11 bases lay in between. Germline CDR1 reads SGHRS; CDR2 reads YFSETQ. CDR3 in DNA: TGCGCCAGCAGCTTGGACAGGGAGATCGGCTACACCTTC. It translates to CASSLDREIGYTF.

The CDR3 here is CASSGRGRELFF. DNA of the CDR3: TGTGCCAGCAGCGGGCGGGGTAGAGAGCTGTTTTTT. The genes are TRBV7-9 and TRBJ2-2; D is perhaps TRBD2 (6 bases). This CDR3 has 12 residues. Trimming left V 5 bases short and J 11 bases short, with 12 bases between. Germline loops: CDR1 SEHNR, CDR2 FQNEAQ (reference sequence).

V and J are TRBV7-9 and TRBJ1-3, with D perhaps TRBD1 (6 bases). This CDR3 contains 17 residues. The V and J ends lost 5 bases and 0 bases respectively, with 17 bases between them. Per the germline V gene, CDR1 is SEHNR and CDR2 is FQNEAQ (reference sequence). The CDR3: CASSPTDRFPSGNTIYF. The CDR3 DNA reads as TGTGCCAGCAGCCCGACCGACAGGTTCCCCTCTGGAAACACCATATATTTT.

The chain joins TRBV14 to TRBJ2-1; TRBD2 matches 11 bases. Losses at the gene ends were 7 bases for V and 6 bases for J; bases not matched to a gene: 8. CDR1 is SGHDN, CDR2 FVKESK, per germline. This CDR3 spans 15 amino acids. CDR3 protein: CASNSIAGGLNEQFF. The CDR3 DNA reads as TGTGCCAGCAACAGCATAGCGGGGGGGCTCAATGAGCAGTTCTTC.

The chain couples TRBV7-8 to TRBJ1-5, with 7 bases aligning to TRBD1. V lost 2 bases and J lost 3; bases outside the gene matches: 4. From germline, CDR1 is SGHVS and CDR2 FQNEAQ. The CDR3 sequence is 15 residues long. The CDR3 region has the DNA TGTGCCAGCAGCTTAAGGGACAGCCACAATCAGCCCCAGCATTTT. It codes for CASSLRDSHNQPQHF.